Presented here are 31 T cell receptor beta chains from one specimen sequenced in a study of blood T cell repertoires in COVID-19. Produced via immunoSEQ multiplex PCR; TCRdb's table is partial and in-frame only. This sample yields about 170,000 clones, of which roughly 90% are seen a single time; 1% to 1.5% belongs to the top ten. Material for sequencing was PBMCs or T cells enriched from blood (not recorded which). The source of these receptors is a human donor with acute COVID-19. The donor label of this sample is uncertain.

V gene TRBV18 combines with J gene TRBJ2-5; 7 bases fit TRBD2. V was clipped by 0 bases and J by 5 bases; unmatched bases: 6. Per the germline V gene, CDR1 is KGHSH and CDR2 is LQKENI. The CDR3 covers 15 residues. The CDR3 is CASSPPSLGGETQYF. CDR3 bases: TGTGCCAGCTCACCACCGTCCCTGGGAGGGGAGACCCAGTACTTC.

The chain uses TRBV10-2 and TRBJ1-2, with D uncertain. Trimming stripped 0 bases from V and 5 bases from J, with 13 bases between. Germline values: CDR1 WSHSY, CDR2 SAAADI. The CDR3 spans 15 residues. The CDR3 DNA reads as TGCGCCAGCAGTGAGTCGATGGCAGTTGGTTATGGCTACACCTTC. Protein: CASSESMAVGYGYTF.

The chain employs TRBV7-2 and TRBJ2-5; 9 bases match TRBD2. Germline V gives CDR1 SGHTA, CDR2 FQGNSA. Trimming took 0 bases from V and 5 from J; bases not matched to a gene: 7. The CDR3 covers 16 residues. The CDR3 nucleotides are TGTGCCAGCAGCTTAGCCCCAGCGGGGGGCGGGGAGACCCAGTACTTC. It codes for CASSLAPAGGGETQYF.

This clone was counted only a few times. V usage is TRBV4-1 and J usage is TRBJ1-6; the D gene is possibly TRBD1 (5 bases). CDR3 length: 17 amino acids. The V end was cut by 3 bases, the J end by 7 bases, with 19 bases between. The germline gives CDR1 MGHRA, CDR2 YSYEKL. The DNA for the CDR3 is TGCGCCAGCAGCCAGGGACTCCAGGGTTTGAGAAATTCACCCCTCCACTTT. Residues: CASSQGLQGLRNSPLHF.

This chain uses TRBV7-3 with TRBJ2-2; 9 nucleotides match TRBD2. CDR3 length equals 20 residues. CDR1 and CDR2 (germline): SGHTA, FQGTGA. The V and J ends lost 2 bases and 3 bases, in that order; junction bases with no gene match: 16. The CDR3 region has the DNA TGTGCCAGCAGCTTAGTCGCTTTGGCAGCGGGGGGCCGAGACACCGGGGAGCTGTTTTTT. Translating gives CASSLVALAAGGRDTGELFF.

This clone was picked up one time. CDR3 region: CASSLAERDTQYF. CDR3 coding DNA: TGTGCCAGCAGTTTGGCGGAGCGGGATACGCAGTATTTT. The chain joins TRBV12-3 or TRBV12-4 to TRBJ2-3; possibly TRBD2 for D (5 bases). The CDR3 length is 13 residues. Deletions cut 3 bases from V and 6 bases from J, with 10 bases between.

J is TRBJ2-1 and V is TRBV4-3; possibly TRBD2 for D (6 bases). The germline V gene encodes CDR1 LGHNA and CDR2 YSLEER. Deletions cut 0 bases from V and 6 bases from J, with 15 bases between. The CDR3 loop spans 16 amino acids. CDR3 loop: CASSQEGLPAANEQFF. For the CDR3, the DNA is TGCGCCAGCAGCCAAGAAGGACTACCGGCGGCCAATGAGCAGTTCTTC.

The rearrangement uses TRBV28 and TRBJ2-1, with a tentative D call TRBD2 (6 bases). The CDR3 consists of 15 residues. Germline assignment: CDR1 MDHEN and CDR2 SYDVKM. V shed 5 bases and J shed 6 bases, with 17 bases lying between them. The CDR3 DNA is TGTGCCAGCAGTCTCCGAGGGAGGAGGGGCAATGAGCAGTTCTTC. Its protein product is CASSLRGRRGNEQFF.

This chain uses TRBV15 with TRBJ2-1; D unclear. Looked up from germline, CDR1 is LNHNV and CDR2 is YYDKDF (reference sequence). The V and J ends lost 0 bases and 6 bases respectively, with 6 bases between them. The CDR3 extends over 13 amino acids. The CDR3, as DNA: TGTGCCACCAGCAGAGATCTGGCCAATGAGCAGTTCTTC. Its translation: CATSRDLANEQFF.

The CDR3 DNA reads as TGTGCCAGCAGTTACTCGAAAGGACAGAACAATTCACCCCTCCACTTT. Translating gives CASSYSKGQNNSPLHF. The rearrangement links TRBV6-5 to TRBJ1-6; TRBD1 might be the D (6 bases). This CDR3 contains 16 residues. The germline V gene encodes CDR1 MNHEY and CDR2 SVGAGI. The germline V and J ends were trimmed by 0 bases and 7 bases, with 13 bases remaining between them.

This chain joins TRBV2 and TRBJ1-1; no reliable D call. CDR3 size: 12 residues. Looked up from germline, CDR1 is SNHLY and CDR2 is FYNNEI. Here the CDR3 reads CLQLGGYTEAFF. CDR3 bases: TGTCTTCAGCTCGGAGGCTACACTGAAGCTTTCTTT. The whole variable domain, filled in from reference TRBV2 and TRBJ1-1, reads EPEVTQTPSHQVTQMGQEVILRCVPISNHLYFYWYRQILGQKVEFLVSFYNNEISEKSEIFDDQFSVERPDGSNFTLKIRSTKLEDSAMYFCLQLGGYTEAFFGQGTRLTVV.

The chain combines TRBV10-3 with TRBJ1-1; D remains unclear. CDR3 length: 14 amino acids. V was clipped by 9 bases and J by 1 base, with 15 bases between them. CDR1 and CDR2 (germline): ENHRY, SYGVKD. The CDR3 loop is CAISPGYGNTEAFF. As DNA, the CDR3 is TGTGCCATATCACCAGGTTACGGGAACACTGAAGCTTTCTTT.

The chain links TRBV5-1 to TRBJ2-3; the D gene is possibly TRBD1 (6 bases). CDR3 length: 16 amino acids. Germline V gene sequence: CDR1 SGHRS, CDR2 YFSETQ. V lost 2 bases to trimming and J lost 3 bases, with 16 bases between them. The CDR3 region has the DNA TGCGCCAGCAGCTTTGGACAGTCCGTCAGGACAGATACGCAGTATTTT. It encodes CASSFGQSVRTDTQYF. Full variable domain (outside the CDR3, taken from reference TRBV5-1 and TRBJ2-3): KAGVTQTPRYLIKTRGQQVTLSCSPISGHRSVSWYQQTPGQGLQFLFEYFSETQRNKGNFPGRFSGRQFSNSRSEMNVSTLELGDSALYLCASSFGQSVRTDTQYFGPGTRLTVL.

The DNA of the CDR3 is TGTGCCAGCAGCTTAGTAACCGGGCAGGGGCTAGGGGAGACCCAGTACTTC. This translates into CASSLVTGQGLGETQYF. V is TRBV7-9 and J is TRBJ2-5; possible D gene TRBD1, 6 bases. V was pared by 1 base and J by 5 bases, with 20 bases between. The CDR3 extends over 17 amino acids. Germline CDR1 and CDR2: SEHNR and FQNEAQ (reference sequence).

The chain carries TRBV7-2 and TRBJ2-3, with D possibly being TRBD2 (5 bases). With 1 base removed from V and 5 bases from J, the gap between germline ends came to 13 bases. The CDR3 spans 15 residues. Germline CDR1 is SGHTA and CDR2 is FQGNSA. CDR3 sequence reads: CASSLDSAGLDTQYF. In DNA, the CDR3 is TGTGCCAGCAGCTTAGATTCGGCGGGCCTAGATACGCAGTATTTT. Variable domain in full (rest from reference TRBV7-2 and TRBJ2-3): GAGVSQSPSNKVTEKGKDVELRCDPISGHTALYWYRQSLGQGLEFLIYFQGNSAPDKSGLPSDRFSAERTGGSVSTLTIQRTQQEDSAVYLCASSLDSAGLDTQYFGPGTRLTVL.

The chain employs TRBV5-1 and TRBJ2-1; a possible D gene is TRBD1 (6 bases). CDR3 length: 19 residues. Trimming cost V 3 bases and J 7 bases, with 29 bases left between them. Germline CDR1 reads SGHRS; CDR2 reads YFSETQ. The CDR3 DNA is TGCGCCAGCAGCTCCCGGGACATCGTTAATAAGAGTGAGTTAAATGAGCAGTTCTTC. This encodes CASSSRDIVNKSELNEQFF.

The V call is TRBV11-3, the J call TRBJ2-1; maybe TRBD1 (5 bases). Germline CDR1 is SGHNT and CDR2 is YENEEA. CDR3 length equals 16 residues. V shed 0 bases and J shed 0 bases, with 9 bases lying between them. The CDR3 coding sequence is TGTGCCAGCAGCTTAGAGTCAACAGGCTCCTACAATGAGCAGTTCTTC. Its protein product is CASSLESTGSYNEQFF.

This chain links TRBV7-3 with TRBJ2-2; 8 bases map to TRBD2. Germline V gives CDR1 SGHTA, CDR2 FQGTGA. The J segment lost 5 bases and the V segment lost 2 bases, leaving 7 bases of the junction unmatched. The CDR3 contains 16 residues. The chain's CDR3 is CASSLLRGAETGELFF. The CDR3 coding sequence is TGTGCCAGCAGCTTACTGCGGGGGGCGGAGACCGGGGAGCTGTTTTTT. Complete variable domain (other parts from reference TRBV7-3 and TRBJ2-2): GAGVSQTPSNKVTEKGKYVELRCDPISGHTALYWYRQSLGQGPEFLIYFQGTGAADDSGLPNDRFFAVRPEGSVSTLKIQRTERGDSAVYLCASSLLRGAETGELFFGEGSRLTVL.

The rearrangement uses TRBV5-1 and TRBJ2-1; D may be TRBD2 (6 bases). CDR1 SGHRS and CDR2 YFSETQ come from the germline V gene. The length of the CDR3 is 13 residues. Trimming pared 0 bases from V and 6 bases from J, leaving 7 bases between. This chain's CDR3 is CASSLELANEQFF. In nucleotides, the CDR3 is TGCGCCAGCAGCTTGGAACTAGCCAATGAGCAGTTCTTC.

The chain combines TRBV5-6 with TRBJ1-5, with a tentative D call TRBD1 (6 bases). The V gene's germline CDR1 is SGHDT and CDR2 YYEEEE. CDR3 length equals 14 residues. The germline V and J ends were trimmed by 4 bases and 3 bases, with 11 bases remaining between them. CDR3 sequence: CASSGTGTNQPQHF. For the CDR3, the DNA is TGTGCCAGCAGCGGAACAGGGACCAATCAGCCCCAGCATTTT.

The chain combines TRBV7-6 with TRBJ2-7; TRBD1 aligns across 9 bases. Germline lookup yields CDR1 SGHVS and CDR2 FNYEAQ. This CDR3 has 16 amino acids. Trimming removed 0 bases from V and 0 bases from J; junction bases left unmatched: 3. CDR3 protein: CASSLAGTGSSYEQYF. CDR3 bases: TGTGCCAGCAGCTTAGCCGGGACAGGGAGCTCCTACGAGCAGTACTTC. The whole variable domain, remainder taken from reference TRBV7-6 and TRBJ2-7, is GAGVSQSPRYKVTKRGQDVALRCDPISGHVSLYWYRQALGQGPEFLTYFNYEAQQDKSGLPNDRFSAERPEGSISTLTIQRTEQRDSAMYRCASSLAGTGSSYEQYFGPGTRLTVT.

This clone was found a few times. The V gene is TRBV11-2, the J gene TRBJ2-7; TRBD1 matches 9 bases. The CDR3 consists of 15 residues. Germline V CDR1 and CDR2: SGHAT, FQNNGV. Trimming cost V 5 bases and J 2 bases; bases outside gene matches: 7. The DNA for the CDR3 is TGTGCCAGCAGCCTCGGACAGGGGAAGGCCTACGAGCAGTACTTC. Amino acids: CASSLGQGKAYEQYF.

The chain uses TRBV6-6 and TRBJ2-2, with TRBD1 matching 7 bases. The CDR3 covers 15 residues. Germline values: CDR1 MNHNY, CDR2 SVGAGI (reference sequence). The J segment lost 7 bases and the V segment lost 6 bases, leaving 11 bases of the junction unmatched. Here the CDR3 DNA reads TGTGCCAGCAGGACAGGGCCTCTGATGGGCGGGGAGCTGTTTTTT. It codes for CASRTGPLMGGELFF.

The V and J genes are TRBV19 and TRBJ1-1; D ambiguous. Germline V lookup: CDR1 LNHDA, CDR2 SQIVND (reference sequence). The germline V and J ends were trimmed by 6 bases and 4 bases, with 9 bases remaining between them. This CDR3 has 12 amino acids. For the CDR3, the DNA is TGTGCCAGTAGGGAAAGGAGCACTGAAGCTTTCTTT. This sequence encodes CASRERSTEAFF.

The gene calls are TRBV6-4 and TRBJ2-3, with TRBD2 identical over 9 bases. Germline V lookup: CDR1 MRHNA, CDR2 SNTAGT. The CDR3 spans 15 residues. J lost 4 bases, V lost 5 bases, and 7 bases had no gene match. The CDR3 region is CASSRAAGGPDTQYF. As DNA, the CDR3 is TGTGCCAGCAGTCGAGCAGCGGGGGGCCCAGATACGCAGTATTTT.

V and J are TRBV7-8 and TRBJ2-2; 8 nucleotides match TRBD1. Germline CDR1 reads SGHVS; CDR2 reads FQNEAQ. After removal of 6 bases from V and 5 bases from J, the junction contained 11 bases not matched to a gene. The CDR3 sequence is 16 residues long. The CDR3 is CASSHRTGPLTGELFF. The CDR3, as DNA: TGTGCCAGCAGTCACCGGACAGGGCCTTTAACCGGGGAGCTGTTTTTT.

V gene TRBV11-2 combines with J gene TRBJ2-7; maybe TRBD1 (5 bases). The V end was cut by 6 bases, the J end by 6 bases, with 21 bases between. The CDR3 is 15 residues long. Germline assignment: CDR1 SGHAT and CDR2 FQNNGV. CDR3: CASSLSRQGTFEQYF. In DNA, the CDR3 is TGTGCCAGCAGTCTTTCACGGCAGGGTACTTTCGAGCAGTACTTC.

This chain links TRBV5-1 with TRBJ1-4; no firm D call. Trimming removed 2 bases at V and 4 bases at J, with 9 bases between. The CDR3 spans 14 residues. Germline V CDR1 and CDR2: SGHRS, YFSETQ. The CDR3 DNA reads TGCGCCAGCAGCTTTGCCGCGGGTAATGAAAAACTGTTTTTT. This sequence encodes CASSFAAGNEKLFF.

This chain joins TRBV12-3 or TRBV12-4 and TRBJ1-2, with D maybe TRBD1 (6 bases). Between the trimmed V and J ends, which lost 4 bases and 4 bases, there was a span of 10 bases. The CDR3 is 13 residues long. CDR3 region: CASSSGTPYGYTF. CDR3 sequence (DNA): TGTGCCAGCAGTTCCGGGACACCCTATGGCTACACCTTC.

The sample holds a few counts of this clone. In DNA form, the CDR3 reads TGTGCCAGCCGATCCCCGGGACAGGGGAGATATGGCTACACCTTC. It specifies CASRSPGQGRYGYTF. V is TRBV2 and J is TRBJ1-2; 10 nucleotides line up with TRBD1. The germline CDR1 and CDR2 sequences are SNHLY and FYNNEI. V was clipped by 8 bases and J by 5 bases; unmatched bases: 11. CDR3 length equals 15 residues. Supplemented by reference TRBV2 and TRBJ1-2, the full variable domain reads EPEVTQTPSHQVTQMGQEVILRCVPISNHLYFYWYRQILGQKVEFLVSFYNNEISEKSEIFDDQFSVERPDGSNFTLKIRSTKLEDSAMYFCASRSPGQGRYGYTFGSGTRLTVV.

The chain is built from TRBV6-2 or TRBV6-3 and TRBJ2-2, with TRBD1 matching 8 bases. The V gene end was trimmed by 7 bases and the J gene end by 7 bases; junction bases not matched to a gene: 17. The CDR3 has 17 residues. Germline V lookup: CDR1 MNHEY, CDR2 SVGEGT. The CDR3, as DNA: TGTGCCAGCACCCCCCATCAGGGGGCCGGAACCCTCGGGGAGCTGTTTTTT. This sequence encodes CASTPHQGAGTLGELFF.